This TCR beta chain was identified in a study of cytotoxic CD8 clonotypes in ibrutinib-treated CLL. Whole-study context: Patients: roughly twelve relapsed/refractory, some 16 treatment-naive, roughly 17 IGHV unmutated.

TCRdb keeps only in-frame clones here, not all; method: immunoSEQ multiplex PCR. The sample yields roughly 150,000 clones, 70% to 80% seen once. This clone was seen just once. Antigen: not known. The study, taken as a whole, reports: The study found clonality rose at ibrutinib response, then fell toward baseline at progression.

CDR1 MDHEN and CDR2 SYDVKM come from the germline V gene. With 2 bases removed from V and 5 bases from J, the gap between germline ends came to 12 bases. The length of the CDR3 is 15 residues. The chain joins TRBV28 to TRBJ2-2; no reliable D call. Sequencing used PBMCs, obtained after 24 months of ibrutinib treatment. The source of this sequence is a human donor with chronic lymphocytic leukemia. The CDR3 DNA reads TGTGCCAGCAGTTTAAGTCCAACCACTACCGGGGAGCTGTTTTTT. Translating it yields CASSLSPTTTGELFF.